This T cell receptor (beta chain) was sequenced for a study of cytomegalovirus exposure and HLA in healthy donors. Background on the study: For the approximately 400 genotyped donors, around 76% fell within the Caucasian-associated ancestry cluster. General study results and limits: Based on reports, TCR beta sequences accurately predicted HLA-A and HLA-B alleles for most subjects.

This CDR3 contains 15 residues. V gave up 3 bases and J gave up 9 bases; unmatched junction bases: 4. CDR1 is SGDLS and CDR2 is YYNGEE in the germline V gene. PCR used 60 Vbeta primers and 13 Jbeta primers. Sequencing was performed with immunoSEQ multiplex PCR; in TCRdb, only in-frame clones are kept and a portion is missing. The repertoire holds 55,000 to 70,000 clones, with under 80% as singletons. Concerning this clone: Its antigen remains unknown.

This cohort consisted of healthy bone marrow donors. The V call is TRBV9, the J call TRBJ2-1, with 15 bases fitting TRBD2. The material sequenced was PBMCs. The TCR sequence derives from a woman aged 25-40 years in good health and CMV-seronegative. The CDR3, as DNA: TGTGCCAGCAGCGGGACTAGCGGGAGGGCCGGTGAGCAGTTCTTC. Translating gives CASSGTSGRAGEQFF.